These 28 T cell receptor beta chains were sequenced from one sample in a study of cytomegalovirus exposure and HLA in healthy donors. Both 60 Vbeta primers and 13 Jbeta primers went into the PCR. TCRdb keeps only in-frame clones here, not all; method: immunoSEQ multiplex PCR. The sample holds around 130,000 clones; 75% to 85% are singletons and the top ten take about 1.8%. Sequences were obtained from PBMCs. These receptors came from a man aged 40-49 years in good health and CMV-seronegative.

This clone has a single count. This rearrangement joins TRBV7-6 to TRBJ1-3; weak D call: TRBD1 (6 bases). The V gene lost 5 bases and the J gene lost 0 bases, with 14 bases spanning the gap. The CDR3 extends over 16 amino acids. Per germline, CDR1 SGHVS and CDR2 FNYEAQ. The CDR3 DNA follows: TGTGCCAGCAGCCCCAGGACAGAGCCCTCTGGAAACACCATATATTTT. Its translation: CASSPRTEPSGNTIYF.

V is TRBV10-1 and J is TRBJ2-7, with D tentatively TRBD2 (6 bases). With 8 bases removed from V and 3 bases from J, the gap between germline ends came to 20 bases. In germline, CDR1 is WNHNN, CDR2 SYGVQD (reference sequence). This CDR3 has 15 residues. The CDR3 DNA reads TGCGCCAGCGTCCGGGACTCCCCCTTATACTACGAGCAGTACTTC. Amino acids: CASVRDSPLYYEQYF.

V gene TRBV4-1 combines with J gene TRBJ1-2; 8 positions agree with TRBD1. V lost 0 bases, J lost 6 bases, and 0 bases stayed unmatched. Germline CDR1 is MGHRA and CDR2 is YSYEKL. This CDR3 spans 13 amino acids. CDR3 DNA sequence: TGCGCCAGCAGCCAAGACAGGGGGCATGGCTACACCTTC. Protein product: CASSQDRGHGYTF.

In its sample, this clone was seen a few times. V gene TRBV7-9 combines with J gene TRBJ1-3; D unclear. The CDR3 is 16 residues long. Trimming pared 6 bases from V and 0 bases from J, leaving 15 bases between. Germline V gene sequence: CDR1 SEHNR, CDR2 FQNEAQ (reference sequence). CDR3 DNA: TGTGCCAGCAGGCCTACCGGGAACAACTCTGGAAACACCATATATTTT. It encodes CASRPTGNNSGNTIYF. Combining the CDR3 with reference TRBV7-9 and TRBJ1-3 gives the whole variable domain DTGVSQNPRHKITKRGQNVTFRCDPISEHNRLYWYRQTLGQGPEFLTYFQNEAQLEKSRLLSDRFSAERPKGSFSTLEIQRTEQGDSAMYLCASRPTGNNSGNTIYFGEGSWLTVV.

This clone was seen only a few times. This chain links TRBV10-1 with TRBJ1-2, with 7 bases lining up with TRBD1. The CDR3 contains 13 residues. V dropped 6 bases and J dropped 4; count of bases not matched to a gene: 5. Germline values: CDR1 WNHNN, CDR2 SYGVQD (reference sequence). In nucleotides, the CDR3 is TGCGCCAGCAGCTTTGACAGGGCCTATGGCTACACCTTC. This gives the protein CASSFDRAYGYTF.

This clone is a singleton in its sample. The chain carries TRBV7-8 and TRBJ2-1; 13 nucleotides align to TRBD2. Germline CDR1 SGHVS, CDR2 FQNEAQ. V lost 5 bases to trimming and J lost 7 bases; unmatched junction nucleotides: 2. The CDR3 spans 14 residues. CDR3 sequence reads: CASSETSGGNEQFF. The CDR3 coding sequence is TGTGCCAGCAGCGAGACTAGCGGGGGGAATGAGCAGTTCTTC.

The chain is built from TRBV7-7 and TRBJ2-7, with TRBD2 matching 10 bases. The J call is doubtful: the DNA matches TRBJ2-5 better. Germline V CDR1 and CDR2: SSHAT, FNYEAQ (reference sequence). CDR3 length equals 15 residues. In DNA, the CDR3 is TGTGCCAGCAGCTCTAGCGGGGGCCAACGAGAGACCCAGTACTTC. This encodes CASSSSGGQRETQYF.

The chain links TRBV11-2 to TRBJ2-3; no reliable D call. Trimming took off 0 bases at V and 1 base at J, with 5 bases between the two ends. The CDR3 extends over 14 amino acids. CDR1 and CDR2 (germline): SGHAT, FQNNGV. CDR3 sequence: CASSLDAGTDTQYF. The CDR3 bases are TGTGCCAGCAGCTTAGATGCAGGCACAGATACGCAGTATTTT.

In its sample, this clone was seen a few times. V gene TRBV5-5 combines with J gene TRBJ1-2; D is possibly TRBD1 (5 bases). V was cut by 2 bases and J by 3 bases, with 14 bases left in between. CDR3 length equals 15 residues. CDR1 SGHKS and CDR2 YYEKEE come from the germline V gene (reference sequence). The chain's CDR3 is CASSLSDRSDYGYTF. CDR3 in DNA: TGTGCCAGCAGCTTATCAGACAGATCTGACTATGGCTACACCTTC.

The chain is built from TRBV7-2 and TRBJ1-4; TRBD1 matches at 9 bases. V shed 3 bases and J 11 bases; nucleotides not matched to a gene: 7. The CDR3 extends over 14 amino acids. In germline, CDR1 is SGHTA, CDR2 FQGNSA. The CDR3 region is CASSFGTGSYKLFF. CDR3 nucleotides: TGTGCCAGCAGCTTCGGGACAGGGTCGTATAAACTGTTTTTT.

This clone occurred a few times. The CDR3 DNA follows: TGTGCCAGCACCCCCCTTGGGGGAGCGGGGGAAGCTTTCTTT. As protein: CASTPLGGAGEAFF. The chain links TRBV7-8 to TRBJ1-1; D might be TRBD1 (5 bases). This CDR3 spans 14 amino acids. Germline CDR1 is SGHVS and CDR2 is FQNEAQ. V lost 7 bases and J 8 bases, leaving 20 bases between the germline ends.

This clone was found once. This chain links TRBV30 with TRBJ2-7; maybe TRBD2 (6 bases). The CDR3 spans 15 residues. The ends were cut back, 1 base at V and 3 bases at J, with 16 bases in the middle. Looked up from germline, CDR1 is GTSNPN and CDR2 is SVGIG (reference sequence). The CDR3 nucleotides read TGTGCCTGGAGTGGACCCGGGACGGGGGACTACGAGCAGTACTTC. Translation: CAWSGPGTGDYEQYF.

The chain is built from TRBV27 and TRBJ1-1; 8 nucleotides align to TRBD1. Trimming removed 8 bases from V and 1 base from J; junction bases left unmatched: 3. This CDR3 comprises 13 residues. Germline loops: CDR1 MNHEY, CDR2 SMNVEV (reference sequence). The CDR3 spells CASGDRKNTEAFF. Here the CDR3 DNA reads TGTGCCAGCGGGGACAGGAAGAACACTGAAGCTTTCTTT.

This chain uses TRBV7-9 with TRBJ2-3; D might be TRBD2 (6 bases). This CDR3 has 17 amino acids. Germline values: CDR1 SEHNR, CDR2 FQNEAQ (reference sequence). The V end was cut by 5 bases, the J end by 4 bases, with 22 bases between. The CDR3 sequence: CASSQTLLDGGADTQYF. CDR3 DNA: TGTGCCAGCAGCCAAACGCTCCTAGACGGGGGTGCAGATACGCAGTATTTT.

CDR3 sequence reads: CASSDKMGELFF. For the CDR3, the DNA is TGTGCCAGCAGCGACAAGATGGGGGAGCTGTTTTTT. This chain connects TRBV7-9 to TRBJ2-2; D not resolved. This CDR3 is 12 amino acids long. V gave up 5 bases and J gave up 8 bases, with 9 bases separating them. From germline, CDR1 is SEHNR and CDR2 FQNEAQ (reference sequence).

The rearrangement uses TRBV11-2 and TRBJ1-1; D is unresolved. Germline loops: CDR1 SGHAT, CDR2 FQNNGV. The CDR3 is made up of 12 amino acids. Deletions cut 1 base from V and 7 bases from J, with 7 bases between. CDR3 amino acids: CASSLVRLEAFF. DNA for the CDR3: TGTGCCAGCAGCTTAGTGAGGCTTGAAGCTTTCTTT.

The CDR3 region has the DNA TGCGCCAGCAGCGAACCGGGATATGGCTACACCTTC. This gives the protein CASSEPGYGYTF. The chain is built from TRBV5-1 and TRBJ1-2; no clear D gene. CDR3 length: 12 residues. Germline-derived CDR1 and CDR2 are SGHRS and YFSETQ. Deletions cut 4 bases from V and 5 bases from J, with 9 bases between.

V is TRBV6-5 and J is TRBJ1-1; unclear D gene. Germline CDR1 reads MNHEY; CDR2 reads SVGAGI. The CDR3 runs 10 residues. With 2 bases removed from V and 11 bases from J, the gap between germline ends came to 6 bases. CDR3 loop: CASSYREAFF. CDR3 DNA sequence: TGTGCCAGCAGTTACAGGGAGGCTTTCTTT.

The V gene is TRBV5-1, the J gene TRBJ2-1; D is unresolved. The CDR3 totals 13 residues. Germline V gene data show CDR1 as SGHRS and CDR2 as YFSETQ. Trimming removed 5 bases at V and 5 bases at J, with 11 bases between. The CDR3 reads CASRVLSDNEQFF. The CDR3 nucleotides are TGCGCCAGCAGGGTTCTATCTGACAATGAGCAGTTCTTC. Together with reference TRBV5-1 and TRBJ2-1, the CDR3 gives the full variable domain: KAGVTQTPRYLIKTRGQQVTLSCSPISGHRSVSWYQQTPGQGLQFLFEYFSETQRNKGNFPGRFSGRQFSNSRSEMNVSTLELGDSALYLCASRVLSDNEQFFGPGTRLTVL.

The chain links TRBV7-9 to TRBJ2-5; 9 positions match TRBD1. The last part of the DNA fits TRBJ2-7 better; the J call may be wrong. Germline V gene sequence: CDR1 SEHNR, CDR2 FQNEAQ (reference sequence). The CDR3 has 15 amino acids. CDR3 residues: CASRETGGQFSEQYF. The CDR3 nucleotides are TGTGCCAGCAGAGAGACAGGGGGACAATTCTCCGAGCAGTACTTC.

The V gene is TRBV5-1, the J gene TRBJ1-6, with 7 positions matching TRBD1. Germline V gene sequence: CDR1 SGHRS, CDR2 YFSETQ. V was pared by 3 bases and J by 8 bases, with 2 bases of the junction left unmatched. The CDR3 sequence is 13 residues long. The CDR3 protein is CASSSDRDSPLHF. The DNA for the CDR3 is TGCGCCAGCAGCTCCGACAGGGATTCACCCCTCCACTTT.

The rearrangement joins TRBV10-2 to TRBJ2-7; 7 nucleotides line up with TRBD2. The germline V gene has CDR1 WSHSY and CDR2 SAAADI. The junction had 1 base not matched to a gene; V was cut back by 6 bases and J by 2 bases. This CDR3 has 12 amino acids. This chain's CDR3 is CASRGGPYEQYF. Here the CDR3 DNA reads TGCGCCAGCAGGGGAGGGCCCTACGAGCAGTACTTC.

The rearrangement uses TRBV27 and TRBJ2-3, with TRBD2 identical over 9 bases. Unmatched junction bases numbered 6, after V lost 2 bases and J lost 6 bases. This CDR3 is 15 amino acids long. Germline CDR1 is MNHEY and CDR2 is SMNVEV (reference sequence). The CDR3 is CASSLETSGTDTQYF. CDR3 nucleotide sequence: TGTGCCAGCAGTTTAGAGACTAGCGGTACCGATACGCAGTATTTT.

The chain employs TRBV7-2 and TRBJ1-6; TRBD1 agrees at 8 bases. The CDR3 is 15 residues long. CDR1 SGHTA and CDR2 FQGNSA come from the germline V gene. V lost 0 bases and J lost 9; bases outside the gene matches: 4. CDR3 coding DNA: TGTGCCAGCAGCTTAGCGACCAGGGGGCGTTCACCCCTCCACTTT. Protein sequence: CASSLATRGRSPLHF. Full variable domain (outside the CDR3, taken from reference TRBV7-2 and TRBJ1-6): GAGVSQSPSNKVTEKGKDVELRCDPISGHTALYWYRQSLGQGLEFLIYFQGNSAPDKSGLPSDRFSAERTGGSVSTLTIQRTQQEDSAVYLCASSLATRGRSPLHFGNGTRLTVT.

The chain couples TRBV7-2 to TRBJ2-7; 8 bases line up with TRBD1. The CDR3 loop spans 13 amino acids. Germline CDR1 reads SGHTA; CDR2 reads FQGNSA. J lost 6 bases, V lost 5 bases, and 6 bases had no gene match. This CDR3 reads CASSRQGAGEQYF. As DNA, the CDR3 is TGTGCCAGCAGCCGGCAGGGGGCGGGCGAGCAGTACTTC.

The chain has TRBV7-2 and TRBJ1-1; 8 nucleotides agree with TRBD1. CDR1 is SGHTA and CDR2 is FQGNSA in the germline V gene. Germline trimming cut 6 bases from V and 9 bases from J; bases unmatched to any gene: 6. This CDR3 spans 12 amino acids. For the CDR3, the DNA is TGTGCCAGCAGTTCTCAGGGGGCGAAAGCTTTCTTT. This codes for CASSSQGAKAFF.

The chain employs TRBV4-2 and TRBJ2-5, with a possible D match to TRBD1 (5 bases). Trimming took off 1 base at V and 2 bases at J, with 5 bases between the two ends. Germline lookup yields CDR1 LGHNA and CDR2 YNFKEQ. CDR3 length equals 13 residues. Here the CDR3 reads CASSQGQQETQYF. The CDR3, as DNA: TGTGCCAGCAGCCAAGGACAGCAAGAGACCCAGTACTTC.

The CDR3: CASSSPGQHYGYTF. Here the CDR3 DNA reads TGCGCCAGCAGCTCACCGGGACAGCACTATGGCTACACCTTC. This chain links TRBV5-1 with TRBJ1-2, with 7 nucleotides matching TRBD1. Trimming took 3 bases from V and 3 from J; bases not matched to a gene: 5. CDR3 length: 14 residues. The germline CDR1 and CDR2 sequences are SGHRS and YFSETQ.